One sample yielded the 8 T cell receptor beta chains listed below, sequenced in a study of blood T cell repertoires in COVID-19. TCRdb's copy holds only in-frame clones and misses some; the assay was immunoSEQ multiplex PCR. The sample has almost 300,000 clones; just under 90% are singletons. The specimen was peripheral blood. These receptors originate from a woman in her twenties or thirties with COVID-19, enrolled during active disease.

This chain joins TRBV28 and TRBJ2-7; 9 bases are shared with TRBD2. The germline V gene encodes CDR1 MDHEN and CDR2 SYDVKM. The CDR3 is made up of 15 amino acids. Trimming at V came to 5 bases and at J to 2 bases, leaving 7 bases not matched to a gene. The CDR3 coding sequence is TGTGCCAGCAGTCCCAGGCTAGCGGGGACCTACGAGCAGTACTTC. This sequence encodes CASSPRLAGTYEQYF. Complete variable domain (other parts from reference TRBV28 and TRBJ2-7): DVKVTQSSRYLVKRTGEKVFLECVQDMDHENMFWYRQDPGLGLRLIYFSYDVKMKEKGDIPEGYSVSREKKERFSLILESASTNQTSMYLCASSPRLAGTYEQYFGPGTRLTVT.

This chain connects TRBV5-4 to TRBJ1-2; D possibly corresponds to TRBD1 (5 bases). V lost 0 bases and J lost 8, with 8 bases in between. This CDR3 has 12 residues. From germline, CDR1 is SGHNT and CDR2 YYREEE (reference sequence). CDR3 bases: TGTGCCAGCAGCTTGGTTGGGGCAGGCTACACCTTC. Its translation: CASSLVGAGYTF.

This clone was seen a single time. The CDR3 loop reads CASSLGRGGMATQYF. The CDR3 bases are TGTGCCAGCAGCTTAGGCCGGGGAGGGATGGCGACCCAGTACTTC. This chain connects TRBV13 to TRBJ2-5; 7 bases are a match to TRBD2. The germline CDR1 and CDR2 sequences are PRHDT and FYEKMQ (reference sequence). This CDR3 comprises 15 residues. J lost 7 bases, V lost 0 bases, and 8 bases had no gene match.

This chain connects TRBV4-1 to TRBJ1-2; TRBD1 aligns across 8 bases. Germline V gives CDR1 MGHRA, CDR2 YSYEKL. The CDR3 contains 13 residues. Unmatched junction bases numbered 4, after V lost 2 bases and J lost 8 bases. CDR3 in amino acids: CASSQLQGGGYTF. The CDR3 nucleotides are TGCGCCAGCAGCCAATTACAGGGGGGAGGCTACACCTTC.

The V call is TRBV27, the J call TRBJ2-2, with 7 nucleotides matching TRBD1. V shed 4 bases, J shed 4 bases, and the junction held 6 bases outside the gene matches. The CDR3 consists of 15 residues. The germline gives CDR1 MNHEY, CDR2 SMNVEV (reference sequence). The CDR3 loop is CASSSGTAATGELFF. The DNA of the CDR3 is TGTGCCAGCAGTTCCGGGACAGCCGCCACCGGGGAGCTGTTTTTT.

This chain uses TRBV2 with TRBJ1-1; D not certain. Per germline, CDR1 SNHLY and CDR2 FYNNEI. Trimming removed 1 base at V and 7 bases at J, with 7 bases between. This CDR3 is built from 12 residues. CDR3 nucleotides: TGTGCCAGCAGTGAAGATGGCGGTGAAGCTTTCTTT. Residues: CASSEDGGEAFF.

J is TRBJ1-5 and V is TRBV7-2; 7 nucleotides align to TRBD1. Germline CDR1 SGHTA, CDR2 FQGNSA. There are 17 residues in the CDR3. After removal of 5 bases from V and 8 bases from J, the junction contained 18 bases not matched to a gene. DNA for the CDR3: TGTGCCAGCAGCCCAGGGGGTAGGGGGCGCCGTTTAGAGCCCCAGCATTTT. Translation: CASSPGGRGRRLEPQHF.

The chain links TRBV27 to TRBJ2-6; weak D call: TRBD2 (6 bases). The CDR3 contains 17 residues. The germline V gene encodes CDR1 MNHEY and CDR2 SMNVEV (reference sequence). V was clipped by 5 bases and J by 0 bases, with 14 bases between them. The CDR3 DNA follows: TGTGCCAGCAGTCCCCGGGACTTCAGCTCTGGGGCCAACGTCCTGACTTTC. It specifies CASSPRDFSSGANVLTF.